This TCR beta chain was profiled in a study of glioma-infiltrating T cells. About this clonotype itself: One end of the junction varies from germline; a read error may be responsible.

Looked up from germline, CDR1 is SGHTA and CDR2 is FQGNSA. This CDR3 contains 13 residues. The iRepertoire nested amplicon-rescue multiplex PCR amplified TCR alpha and beta CDR3s from RNA. Using its own MiXCR run on the multiplex PCR reads, TCRdb lists one record per CDR3 protein. The sample yields fewer than 200,000 distinct CDR3 sequences, about 47% seen once. Material for sequencing was glioma tissue, nonneoplastic brain tissue, or PBMCs (not recorded which). This TCR derives from a human donor with low-grade glioma or glioblastoma, undergoing nonglioma brain surgery, or in good health (not recorded which). The rearrangement joins TRBV7-2 to TRBJ1-1; D is undetermined. The CDR3 spells CASSLAVNNEAFF. DNA of the CDR3: TGTGCCAGCAGCTTAGCAGTGAACAATGAAGCTTTCTTT.